This paragraph covers one T cell receptor beta chain sequence. What it binds is unknown. Healthy bone marrow donors formed the donor group. Germline V CDR1 and CDR2: SGHVS, FQNEAQ. The length of the CDR3 is 16 residues. With 1 base clipped from V and 11 bases from J, the junction kept 13 bases outside the gene matches. This sample was included in a study of cytomegalovirus exposure and HLA in healthy donors. About the research overall: An analysis done earlier identified 100 million to 140 million unique TCR beta sequences from approximately 180 million T cells. Study results and limitations: In vitro, three CMV-associated chains proved specific for CMV antigens. Accurate predictions that matched the HLA-A and HLA-B alleles of most subjects were reportedly made from TCR beta sequences.

60 Vbeta and 13 Jbeta primers were used in PCR. Clones were read by immunoSEQ multiplex PCR, and TCRdb kept only the in-frame ones, dropping some. The sample has 110,000 to 150,000 clones, roughly 71% seen once; the top ten hold 6.5% to 9%. This TCR was sampled from a young man in good health and CMV-seronegative. The sequencing input was PBMCs. This chain uses TRBV7-8 with TRBJ2-3; 9 bases are a match to TRBD1. CDR3 region: CASSLVPGTGGAEQYF. As DNA, the CDR3 is TGTGCCAGCAGCTTAGTTCCGGGAACAGGGGGCGCGGAGCAGTATTTT.